The present T cell receptor (beta chain) was sequenced within a study of blood T cell repertoires in COVID-19. Generated by immunoSEQ multiplex PCR, the TCRdb table keeps only in-frame clones and is missing some. The sample contains approximately 300,000 clones, roughly 90% of which appear only once. The CDR3 runs 14 residues. Germline V gene sequence: CDR1 LNHNV, CDR2 YYDKDF (reference sequence). V lost 2 bases, J lost 8 bases, and 5 bases stayed unmatched. The clonotype comes from a woman aged 45-65 years with active or convalescent COVID-19. Input material: peripheral blood. The chain links TRBV15 to TRBJ2-1; 8 bases agree with TRBD2. The CDR3 nucleotides read TGTGCCACCAGCAGACGCGGGGGGCACTATGAGCAGTTCTTC. Residues: CATSRRGGHYEQFF.